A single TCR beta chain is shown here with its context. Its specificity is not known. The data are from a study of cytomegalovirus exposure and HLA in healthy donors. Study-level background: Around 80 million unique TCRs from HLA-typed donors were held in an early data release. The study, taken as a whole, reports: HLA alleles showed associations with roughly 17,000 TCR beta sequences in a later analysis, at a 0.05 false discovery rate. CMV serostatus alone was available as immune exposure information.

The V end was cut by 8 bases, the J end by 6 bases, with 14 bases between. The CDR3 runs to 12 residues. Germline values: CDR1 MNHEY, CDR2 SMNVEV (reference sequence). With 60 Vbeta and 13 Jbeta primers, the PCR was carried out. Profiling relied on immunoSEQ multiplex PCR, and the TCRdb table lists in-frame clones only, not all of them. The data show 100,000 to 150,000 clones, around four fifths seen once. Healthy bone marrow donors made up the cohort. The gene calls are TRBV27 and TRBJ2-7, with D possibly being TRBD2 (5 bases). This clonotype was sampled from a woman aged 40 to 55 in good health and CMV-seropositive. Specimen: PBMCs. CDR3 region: CASGRIGSEQYF. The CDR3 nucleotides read TGTGCCAGCGGCCGGATAGGGAGCGAGCAGTACTTC.